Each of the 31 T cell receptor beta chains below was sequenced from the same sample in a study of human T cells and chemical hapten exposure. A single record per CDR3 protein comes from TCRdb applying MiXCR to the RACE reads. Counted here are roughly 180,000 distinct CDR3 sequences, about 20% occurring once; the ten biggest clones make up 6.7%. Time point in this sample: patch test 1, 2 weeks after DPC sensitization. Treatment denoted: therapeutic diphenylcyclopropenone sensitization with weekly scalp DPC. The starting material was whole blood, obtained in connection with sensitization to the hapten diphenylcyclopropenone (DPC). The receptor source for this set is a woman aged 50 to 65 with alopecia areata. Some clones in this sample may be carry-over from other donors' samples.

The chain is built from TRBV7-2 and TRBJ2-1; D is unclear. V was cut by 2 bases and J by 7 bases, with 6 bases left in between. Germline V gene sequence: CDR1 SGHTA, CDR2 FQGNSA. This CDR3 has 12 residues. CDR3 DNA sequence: TGTGCCAGCAGCTTAAATTGGAATGAGCAGTTCTTC. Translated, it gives CASSLNWNEQFF.

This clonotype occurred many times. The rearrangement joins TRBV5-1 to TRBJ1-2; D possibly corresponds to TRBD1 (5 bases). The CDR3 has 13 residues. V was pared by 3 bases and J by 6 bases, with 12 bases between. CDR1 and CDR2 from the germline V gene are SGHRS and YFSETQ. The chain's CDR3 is CASSSGGGDGYTF. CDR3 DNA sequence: TGCGCCAGCAGCTCCGGTGGAGGGGATGGCTACACCTTC.

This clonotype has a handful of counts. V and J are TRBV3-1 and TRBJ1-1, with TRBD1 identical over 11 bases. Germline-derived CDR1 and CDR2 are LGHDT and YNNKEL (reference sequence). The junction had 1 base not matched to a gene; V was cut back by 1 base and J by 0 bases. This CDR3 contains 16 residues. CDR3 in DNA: TGTGCCAGCAGCCAAGCGGACAGGGGGCTGAACACTGAAGCTTTCTTT. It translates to CASSQADRGLNTEAFF.

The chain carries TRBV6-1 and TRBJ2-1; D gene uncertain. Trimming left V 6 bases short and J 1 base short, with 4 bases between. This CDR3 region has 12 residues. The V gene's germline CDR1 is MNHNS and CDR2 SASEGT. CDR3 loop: CASSASYNEQFF. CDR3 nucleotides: TGTGCCAGCAGCGCATCCTACAATGAGCAGTTCTTC.

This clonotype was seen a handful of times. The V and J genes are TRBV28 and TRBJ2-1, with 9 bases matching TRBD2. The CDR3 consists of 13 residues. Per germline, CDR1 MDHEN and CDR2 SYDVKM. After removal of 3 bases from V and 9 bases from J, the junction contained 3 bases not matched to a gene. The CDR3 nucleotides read TGTGCCAGCAGTTTGGGACTAGCTGGTGAGCAGTTCTTC. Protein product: CASSLGLAGEQFF.

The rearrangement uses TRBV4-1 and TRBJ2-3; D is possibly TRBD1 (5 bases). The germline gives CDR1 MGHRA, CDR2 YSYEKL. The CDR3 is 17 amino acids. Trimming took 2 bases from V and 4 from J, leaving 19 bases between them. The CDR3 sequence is CASSQTLRPGRADTQYF. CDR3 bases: TGCGCCAGCAGCCAAACCTTAAGACCAGGGCGCGCAGATACGCAGTATTTT.

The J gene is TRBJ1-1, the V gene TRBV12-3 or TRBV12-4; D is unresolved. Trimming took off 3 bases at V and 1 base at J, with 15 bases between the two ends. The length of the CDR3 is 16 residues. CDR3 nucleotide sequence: TGTGCCAGCAGTTTGGCCCTTCTTCAAGGGAACACTGAAGCTTTCTTT. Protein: CASSLALLQGNTEAFF.

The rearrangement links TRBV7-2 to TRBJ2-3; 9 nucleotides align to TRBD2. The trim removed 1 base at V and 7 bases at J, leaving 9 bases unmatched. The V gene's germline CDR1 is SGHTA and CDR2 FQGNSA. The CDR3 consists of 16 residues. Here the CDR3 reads CASSLEVSGRAHTQYF. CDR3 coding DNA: TGTGCCAGCAGCTTAGAAGTTAGCGGGAGAGCCCATACGCAGTATTTT.

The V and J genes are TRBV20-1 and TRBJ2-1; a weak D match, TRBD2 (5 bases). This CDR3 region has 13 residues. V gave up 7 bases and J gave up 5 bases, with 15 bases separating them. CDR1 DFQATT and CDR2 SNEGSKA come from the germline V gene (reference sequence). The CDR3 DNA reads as TGCAGTGTAATAGTGGGAGAGGACAATGAGCAGTTCTTC. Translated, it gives CSVIVGEDNEQFF.

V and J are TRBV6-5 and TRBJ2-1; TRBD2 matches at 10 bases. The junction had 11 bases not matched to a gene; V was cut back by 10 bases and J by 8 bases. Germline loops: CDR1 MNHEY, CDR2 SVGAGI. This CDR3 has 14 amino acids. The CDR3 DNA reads TGTGCCACTAAACCTGGGCTAGCGGGGGATGAGCAGTTCTTC. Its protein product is CATKPGLAGDEQFF.

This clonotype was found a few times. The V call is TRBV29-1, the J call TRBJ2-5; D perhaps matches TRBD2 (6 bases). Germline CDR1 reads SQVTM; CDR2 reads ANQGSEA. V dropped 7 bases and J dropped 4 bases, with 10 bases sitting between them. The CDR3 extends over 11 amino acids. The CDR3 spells CSAREIETQYF. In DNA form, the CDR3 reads TGCAGCGCCCGGGAGATAGAGACCCAGTACTTC.

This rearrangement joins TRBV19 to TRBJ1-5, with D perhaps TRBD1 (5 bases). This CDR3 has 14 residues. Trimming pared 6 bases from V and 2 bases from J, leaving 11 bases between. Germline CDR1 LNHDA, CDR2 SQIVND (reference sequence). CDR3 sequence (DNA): TGTGCCAGTAGATTGGGAGGGGGCAATCAGCCCCAGCATTTT. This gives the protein CASRLGGGNQPQHF.

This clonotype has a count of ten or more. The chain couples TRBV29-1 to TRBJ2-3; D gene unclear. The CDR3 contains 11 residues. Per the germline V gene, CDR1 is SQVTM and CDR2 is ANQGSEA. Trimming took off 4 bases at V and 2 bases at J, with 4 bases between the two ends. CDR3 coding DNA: TGCAGCGTTGCTTCCACAGATACGCAGTATTTT. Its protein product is CSVASTDTQYF.

The CDR3 DNA is TGTGCCAGCAGTTCCGACCAGGGACTAGCGGGAGGCGGGGAGCTGTTTTTT. Its translation is CASSSDQGLAGGGELFF. The V and J genes are TRBV6-5 and TRBJ2-2; 15 nucleotides match TRBD2. Germline V gives CDR1 MNHEY, CDR2 SVGAGI. V shed 4 bases, J shed 7 bases, and the junction held 7 bases outside the gene matches. This CDR3 is built from 17 residues.

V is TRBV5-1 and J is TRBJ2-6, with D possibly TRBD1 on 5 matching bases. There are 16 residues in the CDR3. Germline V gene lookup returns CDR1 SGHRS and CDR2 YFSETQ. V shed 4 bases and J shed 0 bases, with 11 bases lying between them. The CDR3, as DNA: TGCGCCAGCAGCCCGTGGACAAACTCTGGGGCCAACGTCCTGACTTTC. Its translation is CASSPWTNSGANVLTF.

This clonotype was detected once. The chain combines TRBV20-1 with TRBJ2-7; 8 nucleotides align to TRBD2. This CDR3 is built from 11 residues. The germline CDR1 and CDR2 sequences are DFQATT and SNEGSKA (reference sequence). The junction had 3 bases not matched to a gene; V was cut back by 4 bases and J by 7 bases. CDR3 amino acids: CSAKREWEQYF. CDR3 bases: TGCAGTGCTAAGCGGGAGTGGGAGCAGTACTTC.

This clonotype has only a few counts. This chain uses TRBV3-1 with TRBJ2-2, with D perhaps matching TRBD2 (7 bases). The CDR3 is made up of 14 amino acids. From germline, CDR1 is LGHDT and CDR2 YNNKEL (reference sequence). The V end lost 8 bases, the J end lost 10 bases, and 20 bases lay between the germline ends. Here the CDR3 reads CASAQRRAGQELFF. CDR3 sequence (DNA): TGTGCCAGCGCTCAAAGGAGAGCGGGACAGGAGCTGTTTTTT.

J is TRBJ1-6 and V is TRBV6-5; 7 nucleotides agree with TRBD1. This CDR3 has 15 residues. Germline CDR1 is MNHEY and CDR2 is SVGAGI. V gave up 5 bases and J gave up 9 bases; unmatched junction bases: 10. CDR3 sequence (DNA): TGTGCCAGCAGTGAAGACAGGGAGATGGGTTCACCCCTCCACTTT. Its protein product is CASSEDREMGSPLHF.

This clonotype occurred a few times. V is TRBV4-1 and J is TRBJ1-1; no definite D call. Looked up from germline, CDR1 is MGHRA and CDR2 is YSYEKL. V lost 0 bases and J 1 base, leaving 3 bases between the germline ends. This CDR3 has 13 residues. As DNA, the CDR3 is TGCGCCAGCAGCCAAGAACGGAACACTGAAGCTTTCTTT. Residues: CASSQERNTEAFF.

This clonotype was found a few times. The CDR3 sequence is CATSEAGQPQHF. In DNA form, the CDR3 reads TGTGCCACCAGTGAGGCAGGTCAGCCCCAGCATTTT. This chain connects TRBV24-1 to TRBJ1-5; D not certain. The germline CDR1 and CDR2 sequences are KGHDR and SFDVKD. CDR3 size: 12 residues. Trimming pared 4 bases from V and 6 bases from J, leaving 6 bases between.

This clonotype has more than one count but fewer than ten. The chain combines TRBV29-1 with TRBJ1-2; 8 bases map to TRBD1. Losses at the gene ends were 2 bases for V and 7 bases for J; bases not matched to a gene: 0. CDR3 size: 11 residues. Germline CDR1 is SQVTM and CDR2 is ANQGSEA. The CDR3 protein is CSVETGGGYTF. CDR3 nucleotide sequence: TGCAGCGTTGAAACAGGGGGTGGCTACACCTTC.

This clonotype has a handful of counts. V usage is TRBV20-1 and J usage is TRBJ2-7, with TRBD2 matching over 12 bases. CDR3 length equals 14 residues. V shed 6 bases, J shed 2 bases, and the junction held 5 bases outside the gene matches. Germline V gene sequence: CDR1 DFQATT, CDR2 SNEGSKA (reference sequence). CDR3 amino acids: CSAGRTSGTYEQYF. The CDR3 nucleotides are TGCAGTGCAGGGCGGACTAGCGGGACCTACGAGCAGTACTTC.

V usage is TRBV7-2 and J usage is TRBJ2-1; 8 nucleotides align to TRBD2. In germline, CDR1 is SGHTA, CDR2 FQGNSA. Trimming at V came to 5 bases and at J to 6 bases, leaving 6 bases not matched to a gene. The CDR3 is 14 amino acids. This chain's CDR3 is CASSPVSGVNEQFF. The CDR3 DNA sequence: TGTGCCAGCAGCCCAGTTAGCGGGGTCAATGAGCAGTTCTTC.

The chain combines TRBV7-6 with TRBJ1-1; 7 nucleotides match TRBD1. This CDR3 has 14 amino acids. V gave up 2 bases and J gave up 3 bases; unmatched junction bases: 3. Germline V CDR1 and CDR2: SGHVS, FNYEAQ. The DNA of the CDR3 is TGTGCCAGCAGCTTAAAGGGGGCCGACACTGAAGCTTTCTTT. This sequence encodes CASSLKGADTEAFF.

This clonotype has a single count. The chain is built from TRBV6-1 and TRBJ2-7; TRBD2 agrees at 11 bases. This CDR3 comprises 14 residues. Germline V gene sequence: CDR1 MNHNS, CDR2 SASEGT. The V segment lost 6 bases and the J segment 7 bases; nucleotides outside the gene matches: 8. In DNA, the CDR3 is TGTGCCAGCAGCGAAACTAGCGGGAGTTATGAGCAGTACTTC. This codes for CASSETSGSYEQYF.

The CDR3 nucleotides are TGTGCCAGCAGTTTGCCCAGCGGGAGAGAGGGAGATACGCAGTATTTT. It specifies CASSLPSGREGDTQYF. This chain connects TRBV27 to TRBJ2-3, with 8 bases identical to TRBD2. CDR1 MNHEY and CDR2 SMNVEV come from the germline V gene (reference sequence). J lost 5 bases, V lost 3 bases, and 10 bases had no gene match. This CDR3 has 16 residues.

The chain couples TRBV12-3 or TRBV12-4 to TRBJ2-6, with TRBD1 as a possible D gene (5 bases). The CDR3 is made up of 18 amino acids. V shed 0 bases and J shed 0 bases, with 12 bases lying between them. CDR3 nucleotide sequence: TGTGCCAGCAGTTTAGCGCGAGACAGCTTCTCTGGGGCCAACGTCCTGACTTTC. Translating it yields CASSLARDSFSGANVLTF.

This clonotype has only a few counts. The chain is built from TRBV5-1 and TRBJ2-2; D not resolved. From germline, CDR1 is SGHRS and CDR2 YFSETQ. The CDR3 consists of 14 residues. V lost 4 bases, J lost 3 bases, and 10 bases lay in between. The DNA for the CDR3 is TGCGCCAGCAGCCCTGGATTAGACACCGGGGAGCTGTTTTTT. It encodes CASSPGLDTGELFF.

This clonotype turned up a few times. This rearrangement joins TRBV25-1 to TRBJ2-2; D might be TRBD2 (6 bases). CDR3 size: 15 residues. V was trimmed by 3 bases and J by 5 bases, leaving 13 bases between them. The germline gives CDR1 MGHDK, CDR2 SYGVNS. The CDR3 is CASSDPGLRTGELFF. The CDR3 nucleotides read TGTGCCAGCAGTGACCCGGGACTTAGAACCGGGGAGCTGTTTTTT.

CDR3 nucleotides: TGTGCCAGCAGTTCGACGGACAGGGGCGACAATGAGCAGTTCTTC. Translating gives CASSSTDRGDNEQFF. The rearrangement uses TRBV6-6 and TRBJ2-1, with TRBD1 matching over 9 bases. The CDR3 has 15 amino acids. Germline V gene data show CDR1 as MNHNY and CDR2 as SVGAGI (reference sequence). J gave up 5 bases and V 4 bases, and 6 bases lay outside the gene matches.

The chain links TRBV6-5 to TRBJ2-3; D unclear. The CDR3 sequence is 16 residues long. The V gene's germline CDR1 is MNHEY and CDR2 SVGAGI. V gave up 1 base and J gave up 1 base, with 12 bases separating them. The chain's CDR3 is CASSYFGPRGTDTQYF. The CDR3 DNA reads TGTGCCAGCAGTTACTTTGGGCCACGCGGCACAGATACGCAGTATTTT.